A selection of T cell receptor beta chains follows, all from one sample in a study of shared clonotypes between healthy human individuals. The assay was immunoSEQ multiplex PCR, and TCRdb's table has in-frame clones only and misses some. The sample lists over a million clones; 75% to 80% were seen once. The sequenced sample was memory CD4+ T cells from PBMCs. The receptor source for this set is a man between 18 and 29 years old in good health. Some clones in this sample may be carry-over from other donors' samples. CDR3s include the opening cysteine and the closing phenylalanine or tryptophan. D genes are given only for firm matches. Clone sizes are given selectively: once, few, many, or a class where the clone is expanded.

abundance: few; j_gene: TRBJ1-5; d_gene: -; v_gene: TRBV6-5; CDR3nt: TGTGCCAGCAGTTCGGGACTGGTGGATTGGCCCCAGCATTTT; CDR3aa: CASSSGLVDWPQHF
abundance: -; j_gene: TRBJ2-3; d_gene: -; v_gene: TRBV21-1; CDR3nt: TGTGCCAGCAGCACGGGAAGGCAAGATAGGGGCACAGATACGCAGTATTTT; CDR3aa: CASSTGRQDRGTDTQYF
abundance: -; j_gene: TRBJ1-2; d_gene: TRBD1; v_gene: TRBV25-1; CDR3nt: TGTGCCAGCGGCCGGACAGGGGATGGCTACACCTTC; CDR3aa: CASGRTGDGYTF
abundance: -; j_gene: TRBJ2-7; d_gene: -; v_gene: TRBV9; CDR3nt: TGTGCCAGCAGCGTCCGGGACGGGTCCTACGAGCAGTACTTC; CDR3aa: CASSVRDGSYEQYF
abundance: -; j_gene: TRBJ2-5; d_gene: TRBD1; v_gene: TRBV29-1; CDR3nt: TGCAGCGTTCCATCGACAGGGTTGGAGACCCAGTACTTC; CDR3aa: CSVPSTGLETQYF
abundance: -; j_gene: TRBJ1-2; d_gene: -; v_gene: TRBV5-4; CDR3nt: TGTGCCAGCAGCCAGGAGGGGCGTAGCTATGGCTACACCTTC; CDR3aa: CASSQEGRSYGYTF
abundance: -; j_gene: TRBJ2-2; d_gene: TRBD2; v_gene: TRBV5-1; CDR3nt: TGCGCCAGCAGCTTGGGACTAGCGGATCTAGTGGGCACCGGGGAGCTGTTTTTT; CDR3aa: CASSLGLADLVGTGELFF
abundance: -; j_gene: TRBJ2-7; d_gene: TRBD2; v_gene: TRBV7-2; CDR3nt: TGTGCCAGCAGCTTACGGGGAGCGGGAGGCTCCTACGAGCAGTACTTC; CDR3aa: CASSLRGAGGSYEQYF
abundance: -; j_gene: TRBJ2-3; d_gene: -; v_gene: TRBV6-1; CDR3nt: TGTGCCAGCTTATCTTCTAGCGCCAGCACAGATACGCAGTATTTT; CDR3aa: CASLSSSASTDTQYF
abundance: -; j_gene: TRBJ2-2; d_gene: TRBD1; v_gene: TRBV7-9; CDR3nt: TGTGCCAGCAGCCCACAGGGGGCGAACACCGGGGAGCTGTTTTTT; CDR3aa: CASSPQGANTGELFF